One sample yielded the 17 T cell receptor beta chains listed below, sequenced in a study of cytomegalovirus exposure and HLA in healthy donors. Primers included in the PCR were 60 Vbeta and 13 Jbeta primers. Generated by immunoSEQ multiplex PCR, the TCRdb table keeps only in-frame clones and is missing some. The sample consists of approximately 220,000 clones, approximately 82% of them appearing once. Sequencing was carried out using PBMCs. These receptors were collected from a man aged 18 to 29 in good health and CMV-seronegative.

The chain links TRBV7-2 to TRBJ1-1, with unresolved D. V lost 1 base and J 4 bases, leaving 10 bases between the germline ends. This CDR3 spans 14 amino acids. Germline V gives CDR1 SGHTA, CDR2 FQGNSA. Here the CDR3 DNA reads TGTGCCAGCAGCTTAGACCCTAGCGGCACTGAAGCTTTCTTT. The encoded protein is CASSLDPSGTEAFF.

The chain combines TRBV19 with TRBJ1-5; TRBD1 matches 8 bases. This CDR3 is 17 amino acids long. Losses at the gene ends were 4 bases for V and 2 bases for J; bases not matched to a gene: 10. Germline V lookup: CDR1 LNHDA, CDR2 SQIVND (reference sequence). CDR3 in amino acids: CASSTLWQGAGNQPQHF. The CDR3 nucleotides are TGTGCCAGTAGTACCTTATGGCAGGGGGCAGGCAATCAGCCCCAGCATTTT.

The rearrangement links TRBV11-2 to TRBJ2-1, with a weak D call TRBD2 (5 bases). The CDR3 covers 18 residues. V lost 2 bases and J 0 bases, leaving 17 bases between the germline ends. CDR1 is SGHAT, CDR2 FQNNGV, per germline. The CDR3 loop reads CASSLLSGGPSSYNEQFF. CDR3 DNA sequence: TGTGCCAGCAGCTTACTTTCTGGCGGGCCCTCCTCCTACAATGAGCAGTTCTTC.

This chain links TRBV5-4 with TRBJ2-3, with 7 bases fitting TRBD1. The CDR3 runs 16 residues. Germline V gives CDR1 SGHNT, CDR2 YYREEE (reference sequence). After removal of 0 bases from V and 1 base from J, the junction contained 5 bases not matched to a gene. For the CDR3, the DNA is TGTGCCAGCAGCTTGGATACAGGGGTGGGCACAGATACGCAGTATTTT. The encoded protein is CASSLDTGVGTDTQYF.

J is TRBJ2-4 and V is TRBV27, with D possibly matching TRBD2 (7 bases). The CDR3 contains 15 residues. V was pared by 3 bases and J by 0 bases, with 9 bases between. CDR1 and CDR2 (germline): MNHEY, SMNVEV (reference sequence). CDR3 region: CASSFGGLAKNIQYF. The CDR3 bases are TGTGCCAGCAGTTTCGGGGGGCTAGCCAAAAACATTCAGTACTTC.

CDR3 residues: CASSLVGLAGRFSYEQYF. CDR3 DNA: TGTGCCAGCAGCTTGGTGGGACTAGCGGGCCGATTCTCCTACGAGCAGTACTTC. The J gene is TRBJ2-7, the V gene TRBV5-5, with 12 bases fitting TRBD2. The CDR3 runs to 18 residues. J was trimmed by 0 bases and V by 0 bases; bases with no gene match: 7. Germline values: CDR1 SGHKS, CDR2 YYEKEE (reference sequence).

V is TRBV21-1 and J is TRBJ2-1; the tabulated D call, TRBD1, remains unverified against the DNA. TRBV21-1 represents a pseudogene. CDR3 length equals 10 residues. CDR3 in amino acids: CAIHRGEQFF. CDR3 DNA: TGTGCCATCCACAGGGGTGAGCAGTTCTTC.

In this sample, this clone turned up a few times. The sample holds other DNA sequences that translate to the same CDR3. The chain carries TRBV18 and TRBJ2-1; maybe TRBD1 (5 bases). Germline CDR1 reads KGHSH; CDR2 reads LQKENI. The CDR3 is 12 residues long. V was trimmed by 3 bases and J by 7 bases, leaving 7 bases between them. CDR3 sequence: CASSPDRNEQFF. In DNA form, the CDR3 reads TGTGCCAGCTCACCTGACAGAAATGAGCAGTTCTTC.

The chain joins TRBV7-8 to TRBJ1-5; maybe TRBD1 (5 bases). This CDR3 has 15 amino acids. Trimming cost V 5 bases and J 3 bases, with 14 bases left between them. Germline V gives CDR1 SGHVS, CDR2 FQNEAQ. The CDR3: CASSHMRQFNQPQHF. Here the CDR3 DNA reads TGTGCCAGCAGCCATATGAGACAGTTCAATCAGCCCCAGCATTTT.

This clone was counted only a few times. The genes are TRBV9 and TRBJ1-2, with no clear D. Germline lookup yields CDR1 SGDLS and CDR2 YYNGEE. The CDR3 is 11 residues long. Between the trimmed V and J ends, which lost 3 bases and 8 bases, there was a span of 8 bases. CDR3 coding DNA: TGTGCCAGCAGCGACAGCCTGGGCTACACCTTC. This translates into CASSDSLGYTF.

The J gene is TRBJ1-4, the V gene TRBV9, with 7 positions matching TRBD1. CDR1 is SGDLS and CDR2 is YYNGEE in the germline V gene. With V trimmed by 0 bases and J by 5 bases, 4 bases remained unmatched. This CDR3 region has 15 residues. The CDR3: CASSVAGDSNEKLFF. The CDR3 DNA reads TGTGCCAGCAGCGTAGCTGGGGACAGCAATGAAAAACTGTTTTTT.

This CDR3 is CASSTGWDRKVSQAFF. DNA of the CDR3: TGCGCCAGCAGCACCGGATGGGACAGAAAGGTTTCCCAAGCTTTCTTT. J is TRBJ1-1 and V is TRBV5-1, with 7 nucleotides matching TRBD1. Trimming took 4 bases from V and 9 from J; bases not matched to a gene: 18. Germline CDR1 reads SGHRS; CDR2 reads YFSETQ. The CDR3 extends over 16 amino acids.

This chain joins TRBV28 and TRBJ2-5, with D perhaps matching TRBD2 (6 bases). Deletions cut 7 bases from V and 7 bases from J, with 16 bases between. CDR1 MDHEN and CDR2 SYDVKM come from the germline V gene. CDR3 length: 13 amino acids. The CDR3 sequence: CASIPRQGGTQYF. As DNA, the CDR3 is TGTGCCAGCATACCACGGCAGGGAGGGACCCAGTACTTC.

To note about this clone: Its ends do not fully match the called genes, so a read error is possible. The chain joins TRBV7-9 to TRBJ2-7; TRBD2 matches 10 bases. This CDR3 spans 15 amino acids. The germline V gene has CDR1 SEHNR and CDR2 FQNEAQ (reference sequence). As DNA, the CDR3 is TGTTCCAGCAGCGCCGCTAGCGGGAGCCCCTACGAGCAGTACTTC. Its protein is CSSSAASGSPYEQYF. Variable domain in full (rest from reference TRBV7-9 and TRBJ2-7): DTGVSQNPRHKITKRGQNVTFRCDPISEHNRLYWYRQTLGQGPEFLTYFQNEAQLEKSRLLSDRFSAERPKGSFSTLEIQRTEQGDSAMYLCSSSAASGSPYEQYFGPGTRLTVT.

The V gene is TRBV12-5, the J gene TRBJ2-1; 12 positions agree with TRBD2. Trimming cost V 0 bases and J 0 bases; bases outside gene matches: 12. The CDR3 runs to 21 residues. Germline V gene lookup returns CDR1 LGHNT and CDR2 FRNRAP. The CDR3 DNA is TGTGCTAGTGGTTTGGTAGGAGGCGGACTAGCGGGATCGGGCTCCTACAATGAGCAGTTCTTC. It encodes CASGLVGGGLAGSGSYNEQFF.

This clone was seen more than once but under ten times. The rearrangement joins TRBV27 to TRBJ2-7, with 11 bases that match TRBD1. V was clipped by 5 bases and J by 2 bases; unmatched bases: 5. The germline gives CDR1 MNHEY, CDR2 SMNVEV (reference sequence). The CDR3 spans 15 residues. In DNA form, the CDR3 reads TGTGCCAGCAGTGATGGACAGGGGGCCCCCTACGAGCAGTACTTC. This codes for CASSDGQGAPYEQYF.

This clone was observed a handful of times. V and J are TRBV11-3 and TRBJ1-2; D might be TRBD1 (6 bases). The CDR3 runs 14 residues. CDR1 is SGHNT, CDR2 YENEEA, per germline. The germline V and J ends were trimmed by 1 base and 7 bases, with 13 bases remaining between them. CDR3 residues: CASSLVLPRGGYTF. In DNA, the CDR3 is TGTGCCAGCAGCTTAGTGTTGCCCAGGGGTGGCTACACCTTC.